The 2 T cell receptor beta chains presented below share a single source sample, sequenced in a study of blood T cells in healthy people across ages (dated by TCRdb to the mid-2010s). Library generation was performed with 5' RACE. The instrument given in TCRdb is Illumina HiSeq 2500. A second PCR of roughly 7 to 11 cycles was performed with a sample-barcoded 5' primer and a J-beta primer mix. TCRdb reprocessing: public reads trimmed at Q25 with fastp, clones called with MiXCR, in-frame beta chains kept. Identical CDR3 protein sequences are pooled into one entry, listed with their most common genes and DNA. The sample table holds about 1.8 million distinct CDR3 sequences, of which approximately 50% were seen once. Roughly 2.1% of the sample is in the top ten clones. Input material: blood. These TCRs come from a woman aged 40 to 50 in good health.

In regard to this clonotype: A much larger clone is a single base away; this may be a read error. The chain uses TRBV6-5 and TRBJ2-7; D might be TRBD2 (6 bases). The CDR3 length is 12 residues. The germline V and J ends were trimmed by 6 bases and 6 bases, with 12 bases remaining between them. From germline, CDR1 is MNHEY and CDR2 SVGAGI. The CDR3: CASSQTRGEQYF. The CDR3 nucleotides read TGTGCCAGCAGCCAGACTAGAGGCGAGCAGTACTTC.

This chain uses TRBV4-1 with TRBJ2-5; no clear D. This CDR3 comprises 15 residues. The V and J ends lost 1 base and 8 bases respectively, with 17 bases between them. Germline lookup yields CDR1 MGHRA and CDR2 YSYEKL. Here the CDR3 reads CASSQVMSRDSTQYF. The CDR3 coding sequence is TGCGCCAGCAGCCAAGTAATGTCTAGGGATTCTACCCAGTACTTC.